Listed below are T cell receptor beta chains from one sample, sequenced in a study of PD-1 blockade in classical Hodgkin lymphoma. The protocol was immunoSEQ multiplex PCR, while the TCRdb copy is restricted to in-frame clones and leaves out a portion. The sample shows about 25,000 clones, around three quarters of them seen only once. This material consisted of peripheral blood mononuclear cells (PBMCs), taken before the fourth cycle of nivolumab. The receptors originated from a human donor with classical Hodgkin lymphoma. The CDR3 runs from the conserved cysteine through the conserved F or W. D genes are given only for firm matches. The size of a clone is reported for some rows only, either as once, few or many, or as a class for expanded clones.

CDR3aa | CDR3nt | j_gene | v_gene | abundance | d_gene | len
CASEDRRYNSPLHF | TGTGCCAGCGAGGACAGGCGATATAATTCACCCCTCCACTTT | TRBJ1-6 | TRBV7-2 | - | TRBD1 | 14
CASSPLGPPTQYF | TGTGCCAGCAGCCCCCTAGGGCCGCCCACGCAGTATTTT | TRBJ2-3 | TRBV14 | - | - | 13
CASRSDTSDGYTF | TGTGCCAGCAGAAGCGACACTTCCGATGGCTACACCTTC | TRBJ1-2 | TRBV2 | - | - | 13
CASSPPGGSARTDTQYF | TGCGCCAGCAGCCCCCCCGGGGGTAGCGCCCGCACAGATACGCAGTATTTT | TRBJ2-3 | TRBV5-1 | - | - | 17
CASSLGQGTSEQYF | TGCGCCAGCAGCTTGGGACAGGGTACCAGCGAGCAGTACTTC | TRBJ2-7 | TRBV5-1 | - | TRBD1 | 14
CASSEEGGAGEKLFF | TGTGCCAGCAGTGAAGAAGGGGGGGCCGGGGAAAAACTGTTTTTT | TRBJ1-4 | TRBV2 | - | - | 15
CAISSRGDEQFF | TGTGCCATCAGTTCGCGTGGTGATGAGCAGTTCTTC | TRBJ2-1 | TRBV10-3 | - | - | 12
CASSVVGEMNTEAFF | TGTGCCAGCAGCGTAGTCGGGGAGATGAACACTGAAGCTTTCTTT | TRBJ1-1 | TRBV9 | - | - | 15
CSVRDLTGYGYTF | TGCAGCGTTCGGGACCTGACTGGCTATGGCTACACCTTC | TRBJ1-2 | TRBV29-1 | medium-sized | - | 13
CASSRFSRDTQYF | TGTGCCAGCAGTCGGTTTTCGAGGGATACGCAGTATTTT | TRBJ2-3 | TRBV6-5 | - | - | 13
CASSYQTGVNEKLFF | TGTGCCAGCAGTTATCAGACAGGGGTTAATGAAAAACTGTTTTTT | TRBJ1-4 | TRBV6-5 | - | TRBD1 | 15
CASSPGISPLHF | TGTGCCAGCAGCCCTGGCATCTCACCCCTCCACTTT | TRBJ1-6 | TRBV9 | - | - | 12
CASSYRPGETQYF | TGTGCCAGCAGCTACCGTCCGGGAGAGACCCAGTACTTC | TRBJ2-5 | TRBV6-5 | - | - | 13
CASSLGAHNEQFF | TGTGCCAGCAGTTTGGGGGCCCACAATGAGCAGTTCTTC | TRBJ2-1 | TRBV27 | - | - | 13
CASSLEGLRRGETQYF | TGCGCCAGCAGCTTGGAGGGACTGCGGAGGGGAGAGACCCAGTACTTC | TRBJ2-5 | TRBV5-1 | - | - | 16
CASRILGGEETQYF | TGTGCCAGCAGAATCTTAGGGGGTGAAGAGACCCAGTACTTC | TRBJ2-5 | TRBV11-2 | - | - | 14
CASSAQGNTEAFF | TGTGCCAGTAGTGCACAGGGGAACACTGAAGCTTTCTTT | TRBJ1-1 | TRBV19 | - | - | 13
CASSNYPGITSTDTQYF | TGTGCCAGTAGTAACTATCCAGGCATTACTAGCACAGATACGCAGTATTTT | TRBJ2-3 | TRBV19 | - | - | 17
CASSHRTMPAEAFF | TGCGCCAGCAGCCATCGCACCATGCCCGCTGAAGCTTTCTTT | TRBJ1-1 | TRBV4-1 | - | - | 14
CASSFGGQNSPLHF | TGCGCCAGCAGCTTCGGGGGGCAGAATTCACCCCTCCACTTT | TRBJ1-6 | TRBV5-1 | - | - | 14
CASSLMIRQETQYF | TGCGCCAGCAGCTTGATGATCAGACAAGAGACCCAGTACTTC | TRBJ2-5 | TRBV5-1 | few | - | 14
CASSLEGNTIYF | TGCGCCAGCAGCCTGGAAGGAAACACCATATATTTT | TRBJ1-3 | TRBV5-1 | - | - | 12
CASSGDRSNQPQHF | TGTGCCAGCAGTGGGGACAGAAGCAATCAGCCCCAGCATTTT | TRBJ1-5 | TRBV6-1 | - | TRBD1 | 14
CARSLGQELSPLHF | TGTGCCAGAAGCTTGGGGCAGGAACTTTCACCCCTCCACTTT | TRBJ1-6 | TRBV5-3 | - | - | 14
CASSLAGGDQPQHF | TGTGCCAGCAGCTTGGCCGGGGGGGACCAGCCCCAGCATTTT | TRBJ1-5 | TRBV5-6 | - | - | 14